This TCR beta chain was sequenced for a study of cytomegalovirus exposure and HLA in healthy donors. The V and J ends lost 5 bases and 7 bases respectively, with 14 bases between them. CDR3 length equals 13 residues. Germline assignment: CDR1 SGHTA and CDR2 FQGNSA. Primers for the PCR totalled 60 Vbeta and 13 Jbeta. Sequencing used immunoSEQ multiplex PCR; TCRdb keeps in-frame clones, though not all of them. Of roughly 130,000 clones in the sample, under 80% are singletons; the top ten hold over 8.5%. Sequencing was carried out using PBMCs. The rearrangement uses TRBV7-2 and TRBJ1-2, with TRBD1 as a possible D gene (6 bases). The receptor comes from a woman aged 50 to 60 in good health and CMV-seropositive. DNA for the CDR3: TGTGCCAGCAGCGTACGGGGGGCGGGTGGCTACACCTTC. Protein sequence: CASSVRGAGGYTF.